These 17 T cell receptor beta chains were sequenced from one sample in a study of T cells in Graves' hyperthyroidism and ophthalmopathy. The TCR beta CDR3 regions underwent amplification using RNA transcripts as the source. The HTBI primer set drove a first-round RT-PCR of the TCR CDR3. TCRdb redid the calling of the multiplex PCR reads with MiXCR, one entry per CDR3 protein. This sample has fewer than 750,000 distinct CDR3 sequences, with 46% found just once. The sample was peripheral blood or thyroid tissue (not recorded which). These receptors originate from a woman aged 18-29 years with Graves' hyperthyroidism.

About this clonotype itself: A much larger clone differs from this one at a single base, so this may be a read error. This chain links TRBV24-1 with TRBJ2-5; the D gene is possibly TRBD2 (6 bases). V shed 3 bases and J shed 3 bases, with 13 bases lying between them. Germline V gene lookup returns CDR1 KGHDR and CDR2 SFDVKD. The CDR3 loop spans 15 amino acids. The CDR3 reads CATSDAQWEEETQYF. The CDR3 DNA sequence: TGTGCCACCAGTGATGCCCAGTGGGAGGAAGAGACCCAGTACTTC.

Concerning this clonotype itself: This is likely a read error, given that the CDR3 carries no conserved phenylalanine or tryptophan at its end. No DNA is shown, since the ends of the CDR3 on it are uncertain; the CDR3 is the one TCRdb lists. The chain uses TRBV7-2 and TRBJ1-2; whether TRBD1, the table's D call, matches the DNA was not checked. The CDR3 contains 15 residues when both ends are counted. Germline V gene lookup returns CDR1 SGHTA and CDR2 FQGNSA. The CDR3 protein is CASSPGTGRTMATQS.

Note on this clonotype: A read error may explain this, as a much larger clone is one base away. The genes are TRBV6-1 and TRBJ1-4, with D possibly being TRBD1 (5 bases). V dropped 6 bases and J dropped 2 bases, with 10 bases sitting between them. The CDR3 contains 14 residues. Germline CDR1 MNHNS, CDR2 SASEGT. The CDR3 loop reads CASRQVYTNEKLFF. DNA of the CDR3: TGTGCCAGCAGACAGGTGTACACTAATGAAAAACTGTTTTTT.

The chain uses TRBV9 and TRBJ1-5; tentatively, D is TRBD1 (6 bases). The germline V gene encodes CDR1 SGDLS and CDR2 YYNGEE. The CDR3 is 17 residues long. Trimming took 8 bases from V and 1 from J, leaving 22 bases between them. The CDR3 loop reads CASSPSGGQGSNQPQHF. The CDR3, as DNA: TGTGCCAGTAGCCCCTCGGGGGGGCAGGGGAGCAATCAGCCCCAGCATTTT.

This clonotype was found many times. V gene TRBV6-5 combines with J gene TRBJ1-2; 12 bases line up with TRBD1. V dropped 0 bases and J dropped 6; count of bases not matched to a gene: 8. CDR3 length: 17 residues. Germline CDR1 and CDR2: MNHEY and SVGAGI. This chain's CDR3 is CASSYSATGTGGDGYTF. In DNA form, the CDR3 reads TGTGCCAGCAGTTACTCCGCTACCGGGACAGGGGGCGATGGCTACACCTTC.

This rearrangement joins TRBV29-1 to TRBJ2-3, with 10 bases aligning to TRBD2. Germline V gene data show CDR1 as SQVTM and CDR2 as ANQGSEA. This CDR3 spans 15 amino acids. With 1 base clipped from V and 3 bases from J, the junction kept 4 bases outside the gene matches. CDR3 sequence reads: CSVEASGSMTDTQYF. DNA for the CDR3: TGCAGCGTTGAAGCTAGCGGGAGTATGACAGATACGCAGTATTTT.

This clonotype was counted only a few times. The chain combines TRBV29-1 with TRBJ2-7, with 14 bases fitting TRBD2. Germline V gene data show CDR1 as SQVTM and CDR2 as ANQGSEA. This CDR3 spans 13 amino acids. V gave up 4 bases and J gave up 7 bases; unmatched junction bases: 3. Written as DNA, the CDR3 is TGCAGCGTTGTGGGACTAGCGGGAGTAGAGCAGTACTTC. This codes for CSVVGLAGVEQYF.

This clonotype was observed at least ten times. V is TRBV15 and J is TRBJ1-1; D is undetermined. The germline V gene encodes CDR1 LNHNV and CDR2 YYDKDF (reference sequence). V dropped 7 bases and J dropped 1 base, with 10 bases sitting between them. The CDR3 is 13 amino acids. The CDR3 sequence is CATTRTANTEAFF. In DNA form, the CDR3 reads TGTGCCACCACCAGGACGGCGAACACTGAAGCTTTCTTT.

The CDR3 sequence is CASRTVRGYGSETQYF. The DNA for the CDR3 is TGTGCCAGCAGGACGGTGAGGGGCTATGGCTCGGAGACCCAGTACTTC. V usage is TRBV12-3 or TRBV12-4 and J usage is TRBJ2-5; D is possibly TRBD1 or TRBD2 (5 bases each). CDR3 size: 16 residues. V lost 6 bases and J 5 bases, leaving 22 bases between the germline ends.

Remarks on this clonotype: One end of the junction varies from germline; a read error may be responsible. The chain couples TRBV7-3 to TRBJ1-2; D is perhaps TRBD1 (5 bases). Germline V lookup: CDR1 SGHTA, CDR2 FQGTGA. The CDR3 runs to 18 residues. The CDR3 spells CASSPDTGGTGVPNGYTF. The CDR3 DNA sequence: TGTGCCAGCAGCCCTGACACCGGGGGTACAGGTGTCCCGAATGGCTACACTTTC.

This chain joins TRBV20-1 and TRBJ1-2; possible D gene TRBD1, 6 bases. Per germline, CDR1 DFQATT and CDR2 SNEGSKA (reference sequence). Deletions cut 5 bases from V and 7 bases from J, with 11 bases between. This CDR3 contains 11 residues. The DNA for the CDR3 is TGCAGTGCTGCAGGGGAGGCTGGCTACACCTTC. This sequence encodes CSAAGEAGYTF.

Here the CDR3 reads CAWSVVSGNNEQFF. The CDR3 DNA follows: TGTGCCTGGAGTGTAGTGTCCGGAAACAATGAGCAGTTCTTC. The rearrangement joins TRBV30 to TRBJ2-1, with no clear D. V gave up 0 bases and J gave up 5 bases, with 11 bases separating them. This CDR3 is 14 amino acids long. Germline CDR1 and CDR2: GTSNPN and SVGIG (reference sequence). Using reference TRBV30 and TRBJ2-1 for the parts outside the CDR3, the full variable domain is SQTIHQWPATLVQPVGSPLSLECTVEGTSNPNLYWYRQAAGRGLQLLFYSVGIGQISSEVPQNLSASRPQDRQFILSSKKLLLSDSGFYLCAWSVVSGNNEQFFGPGTRLTVL.

A few counts support this clonotype. This sequence joins TRBV27 and TRBJ1-4; D uncertain. Germline values: CDR1 MNHEY, CDR2 SMNVEV (reference sequence). The V and J ends lost 0 bases and 11 bases respectively, with 19 bases between them. This CDR3 comprises 16 residues. CDR3 nucleotide sequence: TGTGCCAGCAGTTTATCGTTTCTAGAGGGTCGGTGGAAACTGTTTTTT. Protein product: CASSLSFLEGRWKLFF. Full variable domain (outside the CDR3, taken from reference TRBV27 and TRBJ1-4): EAQVTQNPRYLITVTGKKLTVTCSQNMNHEYMSWYRQDPGLGLRQIYYSMNVEVTDKGDVPEGYKVSRKEKRNFPLILESPSPNQTSLYFCASSLSFLEGRWKLFFGSGTQLSVL.

A few counts support this clonotype. V and J are TRBV15 and TRBJ2-1; D is uncertain. The CDR3 runs to 12 residues. CDR1 LNHNV and CDR2 YYDKDF come from the germline V gene (reference sequence). The V end was cut by 0 bases, the J end by 7 bases, with 4 bases between. Written as DNA, the CDR3 is TGTGCCACCAGCAGAGATCAAAATGAGCAGTTCTTC. This encodes CATSRDQNEQFF. The full variable domain, in which reference TRBV15 and TRBJ2-1 provide the parts outside the CDR3, is DAMVIQNPRYQVTQFGKPVTLSCSQTLNHNVMYWYQQKSSQAPKLLFHYYDKDFNNEADTPDNFQSRRPNTSFCFLDIRSPGLGDTAMYLCATSRDQNEQFFGPGTRLTVL.

Only a few counts were recorded for this clonotype. This chain joins TRBV29-1 and TRBJ1-5; D might be TRBD1 (5 bases). Germline CDR1 is SQVTM and CDR2 is ANQGSEA. Trimming removed 5 bases from V and 14 bases from J, with 22 bases in between. The CDR3 has 13 amino acids. This CDR3 reads CSVRSGTVIHEHF. CDR3 nucleotides: TGCAGCGTTAGAAGCGGGACGGTTATCCACGAGCATTTT.

This clonotype has a count of ten or more. V usage is TRBV4-1 and J usage is TRBJ2-7, with D possibly being TRBD2 (7 bases). This CDR3 region has 14 residues. Germline V gene data show CDR1 as MGHRA and CDR2 as YSYEKL. Trimming left V 11 bases short and J 4 bases short, with 21 bases between. The CDR3, as DNA: TGCGCCTCGGCGGGGGCGGATTATGGTTACGAGCAGTACTTC. This translates into CASAGADYGYEQYF.

This clonotype was seen ten or more times. The junction does not match germline at one end; this may be a read error. The V and J genes are TRBV29-1 and TRBJ2-7; TRBD1 might be the D (6 bases). CDR3 length: 8 amino acids. Germline CDR1 and CDR2: SQVTM and ANQGSEA. The CDR3 region is CSVSTGNF. The CDR3 DNA reads TGCAGCGTTTCGACAGGTAACTTC.